This T cell receptor beta chain was sequenced for a study of T cell responses to AZD1222 COVID-19 vaccine. General observations from the study: A mostly white British donor set with more females was recruited, and clonal diversity was possibly underestimated. Spike-specific TCR breadth and depth rose after two AZD1222 doses. At study baseline, merely several AZD1222 recipients were seropositive.

Turning to this clone: The antigen is not known.

Second doses were pooled across both intervals (about 4 or about 12 weeks). Sequenced by immunoSEQ multiplex PCR; TCRdb stores in-frame clones only, minus some. The sample lists some 190,000 clones; 91% were seen once. The TCR originated in an adult who received the AZD1222 COVID-19 vaccine. Sample: peripheral blood, taken 28 days after the second AZD1222 dose.

CDR3 DNA sequence: TGTGCCAGCAGCTTCGGGAGCAGGGTGATGTCGACTTTCTTT. It codes for CASSFGSRVMSTFF. The V and J genes are TRBV11-2 and TRBJ1-1, with TRBD1 as a possible D gene (5 bases). Germline V gene lookup returns CDR1 SGHAT and CDR2 FQNNGV. The CDR3 contains 14 residues. V lost 3 bases and J 12 bases, leaving 20 bases between the germline ends.